A single count supports the clone carrying this T cell receptor beta chain. TCRdb's copy holds only in-frame clones and misses some; the assay was immunoSEQ multiplex PCR. This sample has over 100,000 clones; roughly 90% occur once, and the top ten carry approximately 2%. These data come from a study of control samples from healthy donors and cancer patients. V lost 4 bases to trimming and J lost 4 bases, with 11 bases between them. The CDR3 totals 13 residues. Germline V gives CDR1 SGDLS, CDR2 YYNGEE. The origin of this receptor is a woman between 45 and 65 years old in good health. The sample consisted of blood. V gene TRBV9 combines with J gene TRBJ1-2; D is ambiguous. CDR3 in amino acids: CASSPADVYGYTF. CDR3 sequence (DNA): TGTGCCAGCAGCCCCGCCGACGTCTATGGCTACACCTTC.